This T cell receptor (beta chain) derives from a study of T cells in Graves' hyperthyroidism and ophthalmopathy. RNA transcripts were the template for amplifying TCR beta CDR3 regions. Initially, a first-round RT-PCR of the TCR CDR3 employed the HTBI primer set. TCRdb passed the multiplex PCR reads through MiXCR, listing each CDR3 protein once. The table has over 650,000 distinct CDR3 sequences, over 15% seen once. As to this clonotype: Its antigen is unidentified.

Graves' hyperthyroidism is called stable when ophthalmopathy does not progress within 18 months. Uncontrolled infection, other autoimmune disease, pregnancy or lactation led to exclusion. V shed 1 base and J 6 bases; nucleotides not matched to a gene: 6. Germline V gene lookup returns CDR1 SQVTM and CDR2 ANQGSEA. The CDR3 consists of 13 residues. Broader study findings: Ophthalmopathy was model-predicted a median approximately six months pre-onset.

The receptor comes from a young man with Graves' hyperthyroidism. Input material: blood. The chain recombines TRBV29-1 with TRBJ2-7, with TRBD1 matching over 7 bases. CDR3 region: CSVEGTGAFEQYF. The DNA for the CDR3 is TGCAGCGTTGAAGGGACAGGCGCCTTCGAGCAGTACTTC.